This T cell receptor (beta chain) was profiled in a study of blood T cell repertoires in COVID-19. Study background: Samples taken during acute and convalescent COVID-19 were collected in the United States, Italy and Spain. Sources were T cells, B-cell-depleted T cells, or PBMCs; the material itself was cDNA or gDNA.

The CDR3 has 17 amino acids. In the authors' methods: Using reference gene primer amplification, nucleated cell counts were estimated. Using immunoSEQ multiplex PCR, the repertoire was profiled, and TCRdb retains in-frame clones only, with some absent. V, J and clone size are those of that table, while D and trimming were read from the DNA. Among approximately 81,000 clones listed, roughly 91% were seen once. The specimen sequenced was peripheral blood. The V call is TRBV21-1, the J call TRBJ1-2; the DNA was not used to check the table's D call, TRBD1. TRBV21-1 is a known pseudogene. The receptor was isolated from a woman in her forties or fifties in a cohort sampled during active COVID-19. CDR3 residues: CASSRSPDRVTPYGYTF. The CDR3 DNA reads TGTGCCAGCAGCAGATCCCCTGACAGGGTAACCCCCTATGGCTACACCTTC.